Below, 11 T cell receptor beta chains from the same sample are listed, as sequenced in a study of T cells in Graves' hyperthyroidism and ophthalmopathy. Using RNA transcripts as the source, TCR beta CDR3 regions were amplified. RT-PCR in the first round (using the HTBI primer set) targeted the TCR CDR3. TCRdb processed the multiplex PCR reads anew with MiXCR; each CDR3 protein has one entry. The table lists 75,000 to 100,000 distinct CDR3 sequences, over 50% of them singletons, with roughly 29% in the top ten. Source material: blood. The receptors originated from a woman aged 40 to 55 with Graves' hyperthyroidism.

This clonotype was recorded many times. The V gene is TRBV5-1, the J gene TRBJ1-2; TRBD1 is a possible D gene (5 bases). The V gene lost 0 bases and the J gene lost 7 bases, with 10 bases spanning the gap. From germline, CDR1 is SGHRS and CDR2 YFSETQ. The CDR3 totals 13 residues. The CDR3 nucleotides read TGCGCCAGCAGCTTGGTCAGGGACGGTGGCTACACCTTC. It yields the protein CASSLVRDGGYTF.

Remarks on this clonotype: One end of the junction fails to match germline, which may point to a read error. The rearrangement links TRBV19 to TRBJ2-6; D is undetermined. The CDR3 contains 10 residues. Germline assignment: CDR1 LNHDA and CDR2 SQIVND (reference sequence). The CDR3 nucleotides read TGTGCCAGCCAGGAAGACACTGAAGCTTTC. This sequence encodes CASQEDTEAF.

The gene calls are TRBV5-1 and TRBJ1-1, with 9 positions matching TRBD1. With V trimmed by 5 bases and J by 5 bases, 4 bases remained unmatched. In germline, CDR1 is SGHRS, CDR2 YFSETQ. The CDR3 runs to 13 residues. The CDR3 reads CASRTGTGTEAFF. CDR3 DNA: TGCGCCAGCAGAACCGGGACAGGGACTGAAGCTTTCTTT.

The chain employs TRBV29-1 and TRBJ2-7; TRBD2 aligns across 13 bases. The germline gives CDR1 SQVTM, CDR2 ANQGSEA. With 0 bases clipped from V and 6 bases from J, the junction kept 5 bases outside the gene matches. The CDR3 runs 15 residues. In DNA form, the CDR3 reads TGCAGCGTTGAAGACTCACTAGCGGGAGGGCTCGAGCAGTACTTC. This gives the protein CSVEDSLAGGLEQYF.

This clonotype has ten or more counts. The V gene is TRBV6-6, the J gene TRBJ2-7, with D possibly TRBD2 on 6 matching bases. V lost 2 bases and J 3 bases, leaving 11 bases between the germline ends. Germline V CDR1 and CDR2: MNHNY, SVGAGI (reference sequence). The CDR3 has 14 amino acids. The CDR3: CASSYRTTLYEQYF. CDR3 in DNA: TGTGCCAGCAGTTACCGGACTACCCTCTACGAGCAGTACTTC.

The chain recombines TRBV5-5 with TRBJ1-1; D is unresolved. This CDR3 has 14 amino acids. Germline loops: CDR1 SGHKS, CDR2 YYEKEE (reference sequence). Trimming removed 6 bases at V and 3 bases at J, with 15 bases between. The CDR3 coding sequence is TGTGCCAGCACTAAAGCGGGTCTCTACACTGAAGCTTTCTTT. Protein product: CASTKAGLYTEAFF.

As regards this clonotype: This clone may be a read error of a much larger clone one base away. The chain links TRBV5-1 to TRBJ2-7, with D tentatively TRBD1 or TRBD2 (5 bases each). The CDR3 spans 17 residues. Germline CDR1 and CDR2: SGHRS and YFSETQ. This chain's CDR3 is CASRPLQGNLLDYERYF. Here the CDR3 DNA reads TGCGCCAGCAGGCCCCTCCAGGGCAATCTTCTCGACTACGAGCGGTACTTC.

CDR3 in amino acids: CATSSSRSGGTGELFF. For the CDR3, the DNA is TGTGCCACCAGCAGCTCACGGTCAGGAGGGACCGGGGAGCTGTTTTTT. This sequence joins TRBV15 and TRBJ2-2; D perhaps matches TRBD2 (6 bases). Germline V lookup: CDR1 LNHNV, CDR2 YYDKDF (reference sequence). This CDR3 has 16 residues. V lost 3 bases to trimming and J lost 5 bases, with 16 bases between them.

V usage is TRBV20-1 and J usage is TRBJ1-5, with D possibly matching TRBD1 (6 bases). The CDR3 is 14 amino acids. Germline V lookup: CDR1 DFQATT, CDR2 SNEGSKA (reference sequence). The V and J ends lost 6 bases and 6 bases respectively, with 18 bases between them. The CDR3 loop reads CSASSHQGSQPQHF. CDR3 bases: TGCAGTGCCAGCTCACACCAGGGGAGTCAGCCCCAGCATTTT.

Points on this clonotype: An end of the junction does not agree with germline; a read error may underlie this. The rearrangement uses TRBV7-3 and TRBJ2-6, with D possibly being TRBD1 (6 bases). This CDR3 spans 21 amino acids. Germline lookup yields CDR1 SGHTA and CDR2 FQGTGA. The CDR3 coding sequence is TGTGCCAGCAGCCCACACTCCTTACGCTCGACAGGATACTCTAGGGCCAACGTCCTGACTTTC. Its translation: CASSPHSLRSTGYSRANVLTF.

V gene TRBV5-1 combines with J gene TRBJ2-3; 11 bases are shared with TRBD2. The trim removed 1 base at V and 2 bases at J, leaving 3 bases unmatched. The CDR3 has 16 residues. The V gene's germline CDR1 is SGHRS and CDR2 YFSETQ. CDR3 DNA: TGCGCCAGCAGCTTGTGGACTAGCGGGTACACAGATACGCAGTATTTT. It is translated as CASSLWTSGYTDTQYF.